This T cell receptor (beta chain) was captured in a study of cytomegalovirus exposure and HLA in healthy donors. These donors counted as nominally healthy when sampled, but unrecorded immune exposures were likely. Both 60 Vbeta primers and 13 Jbeta primers went into the PCR. The data were produced by immunoSEQ multiplex PCR, yet TCRdb's version contains in-frame clones alone and is incomplete. The table lists 110,000 or so clones, around 15% of them singletons. This clone has a handful of counts. Its cognate antigen is unknown. Losses at the gene ends were 4 bases for V and 5 bases for J; bases not matched to a gene: 7. CDR1 and CDR2 from the germline V gene are PRHDT and FYEKMQ (reference sequence). This CDR3 spans 16 amino acids. Points from the study as a whole: A later analysis appeared to link common viral pathogens to several of the most significant clusters.

V and J are TRBV13 and TRBJ2-5; TRBD2 agrees at 13 bases. The sample was PBMCs. The sequence derives from a female donor in good health and CMV-seronegative. CDR3 DNA sequence: TGTGCCAGCAGCTCCCGAGGGACTAGCGGGGCGGAGACCCAGTACTTC. Its translation is CASSSRGTSGAETQYF.